This T cell receptor (beta chain) was sequenced in a study of cytomegalovirus exposure and HLA in healthy donors. Study-level information: HLA-typed donors contributed around 88 million unique TCRs, which were held in an early data release.

Amplification used 60 Vbeta primers and 13 Jbeta primers. Repertoires were generated with immunoSEQ multiplex PCR, while TCRdb's copy carries only in-frame clones and drops some. The top ten hold roughly 14% of the sample, which has fewer than 200,000 clones, around three quarters seen once. V trimming: 6 bases; J trimming: 7 bases; junction bases outside the gene matches: 10. Germline V lookup: CDR1 MNHEY, CDR2 SVGAGI. This CDR3 spans 15 amino acids. Although they were nominally healthy when sampled, donors likely had unrecorded immune exposures. The origin of this receptor is a woman aged 25 to 39 in good health and CMV-seropositive. The V call is TRBV6-5, the J call TRBJ2-1; 9 nucleotides align to TRBD1. The sample was PBMCs. The CDR3 region is CASRPGQGRGNEQFF. In DNA form, the CDR3 reads TGTGCCAGCAGACCCGGACAGGGGCGCGGGAATGAGCAGTTCTTC.